These 25 T cell receptor beta chains were all obtained from the same sample, sequenced in a study of blood T cells in healthy people across ages. Alongside a J-beta primer mix, a sample-barcoded 5' primer served in a second PCR lasting roughly 6 to 11 cycles. MiXCR, applied by TCRdb to the 5' RACE reads, yields one record per CDR3 protein. The sample has some 1.6 million distinct CDR3 sequences, about 32% seen once. Sequencing was performed on blood. The receptor source for this set is a young woman in good health.

The sample holds one count of this clonotype. A junction end diverges from the germline sequence, so it may reflect a read error. The rearrangement joins TRBV20-1 to TRBJ2-3; 12 bases are shared with TRBD2. From germline, CDR1 is DFQATT and CDR2 SNEGSKA (reference sequence). This CDR3 comprises 17 residues. DNA of the CDR3: TGCAGTACTAGAGGCCTAGCGGGAGGGCCTGAGCAAGATACGCAGTATTTT. Encoded protein: CSTRGLAGGPEQDTQYF.

Details on this clonotype: One end of the junction does not line up with germline, which may come from a read error. V is TRBV9 and J is TRBJ2-5, with 7 bases lining up with TRBD1. CDR1 and CDR2 from the germline V gene are SGDLS and YYNGEE. This CDR3 comprises 15 residues. The CDR3 loop reads CARSPGVRGQETQYF. The CDR3 DNA reads as TGTGCCCGCAGCCCAGGTGTCAGGGGGCAAGAGACCCAGTACTTC.

The chain employs TRBV10-2 and TRBJ2-7; TRBD2 matches at 9 bases. V was pared by 3 bases and J by 1 base, with 1 base of the junction left unmatched. The CDR3 covers 14 residues. The germline gives CDR1 WSHSY, CDR2 SAAADI. The DNA of the CDR3 is TGCGCCAGCAGTGACCTAGCGGGATCCTACGAGCAGTACTTC. It translates to CASSDLAGSYEQYF.

The gene calls are TRBV20-1 and TRBJ2-5; D is perhaps TRBD2 (6 bases). Deletions cut 0 bases from V and 13 bases from J, with 21 bases between. This CDR3 has 14 residues. The germline V gene has CDR1 DFQATT and CDR2 SNEGSKA (reference sequence). Here the CDR3 DNA reads TGCAGTGCTAGAGATGCTAGGACTATCAACGAGCGGTACTTC. Its protein is CSARDARTINERYF.

The table lists this clonotype with many counts. V gene TRBV29-1 combines with J gene TRBJ2-7, with a tentative D call TRBD1 (6 bases). The CDR3 length is 13 residues. Germline V gene sequence: CDR1 SQVTM, CDR2 ANQGSEA. The V end was cut by 1 base, the J end by 7 bases, with 14 bases between. Here the CDR3 reads CSVEGAGAREQYF. CDR3 bases: TGCAGCGTTGAAGGGGCAGGGGCTAGAGAGCAGTACTTC.

There are a few counts of this clonotype. CDR3 sequence (DNA): TGTGCCAGCAGCTTGGCCCACGACAGGAACTATGGCTACACCTTC. Residues: CASSLAHDRNYGYTF. This chain links TRBV13 with TRBJ1-2, with D maybe TRBD1 (6 bases). CDR1 and CDR2 from the germline V gene are PRHDT and FYEKMQ (reference sequence). This CDR3 spans 15 amino acids. V lost 3 bases and J 2 bases, leaving 13 bases between the germline ends.

This clonotype appeared once. This chain joins TRBV12-3 or TRBV12-4 and TRBJ1-2; D not certain. There are 15 residues in the CDR3. V lost 6 bases and J 5 bases, leaving 19 bases between the germline ends. CDR3 residues: CASSLNEARLYGYTF. DNA for the CDR3: TGTGCCAGCAGCCTCAATGAGGCCCGTCTATATGGCTACACCTTC.

This clonotype was detected a few times. The CDR3 sequence is CASSLAAAGVTEQYF. The CDR3, as DNA: TGTGCCAGCAGCTTAGCTGCGGCAGGGGTTACCGAGCAGTACTTC. The V and J genes are TRBV11-2 and TRBJ2-5, with D maybe TRBD1 (6 bases). The DNA end favors TRBJ2-7, so the J call may be wrong. Germline assignment: CDR1 SGHAT and CDR2 FQNNGV. CDR3 length: 15 amino acids.

This clonotype was picked up a small number of times. This chain connects TRBV11-3 to TRBJ2-5; 7 nucleotides line up with TRBD2. The V gene's germline CDR1 is SGHNT and CDR2 YENEEA. The length of the CDR3 is 13 residues. After removal of 8 bases from V and 3 bases from J, the junction contained 6 bases not matched to a gene. CDR3 DNA sequence: TGTGCCAGCCGGGGGGAGGGTGAAGAGACCCAGTACTTC. It translates to CASRGEGEETQYF.

The chain carries TRBV3-1 and TRBJ2-7; tentative D call: TRBD2 (6 bases). The CDR3 consists of 15 residues. Germline-derived CDR1 and CDR2 are LGHDT and YNNKEL (reference sequence). V was trimmed by 1 base and J by 5 bases, leaving 15 bases between them. The CDR3 region is CASSQGDNWGDEQYF. CDR3 nucleotide sequence: TGTGCCAGCAGCCAAGGGGATAACTGGGGGGACGAGCAGTACTTC.

This clonotype was counted a few times. This may arise from a read error, as a much more abundant clone is one base away. The V gene is TRBV6-5, the J gene TRBJ2-1; unclear D gene. Germline V gene lookup returns CDR1 MNHEY and CDR2 SVGAGI. This CDR3 spans 14 amino acids. Trimming took off 1 base at V and 1 base at J, with 5 bases between the two ends. CDR3 nucleotides: TGTGCCAGCAGTTACTTTGGGTCCTACAATGAGCAGTTCTTC. Residues: CASSYFGSYNEQFF.

This clonotype was counted once. This chain uses TRBV11-2 with TRBJ1-5, with D uncertain. Germline-derived CDR1 and CDR2 are SGHAT and FQNNGV. Trimming shortened V by 1 base and J by 0 bases, and 7 bases separated the two germline ends. This CDR3 region has 15 residues. The CDR3 DNA follows: TGTGCCAGCAGCTTAGGGGAATGTAGCAATCAGCCCCAGCATTTT. Translating gives CASSLGECSNQPQHF.

V usage is TRBV4-1 and J usage is TRBJ2-3, with TRBD2 matching 10 bases. J gave up 8 bases and V 4 bases, and 12 bases lay outside the gene matches. This CDR3 contains 16 residues. The germline V gene has CDR1 MGHRA and CDR2 YSYEKL. The CDR3 sequence: CASSPLGLAFRGTQYF. CDR3 DNA: TGCGCCAGCAGCCCTCTGGGACTAGCGTTCAGAGGTACGCAGTATTTT.

The CDR3 nucleotides read TGCAGTGCTAGACCCCAGGGGGGGAGGGATGACAATGAGCAGTTCTTC. It specifies CSARPQGGRDDNEQFF. The V call is TRBV20-1, the J call TRBJ2-1; D is perhaps TRBD1 or TRBD2 (7 bases each). The V end was cut by 2 bases, the J end by 5 bases, with 19 bases between. The CDR3 totals 16 residues. Looked up from germline, CDR1 is DFQATT and CDR2 is SNEGSKA (reference sequence).

The sample holds a few counts of this clonotype. The chain is built from TRBV9 and TRBJ2-7; either TRBD1 or TRBD2 may fit D (5 bases each). With 0 bases removed from V and 6 bases from J, the gap between germline ends came to 10 bases. The CDR3 contains 13 residues. Germline lookup yields CDR1 SGDLS and CDR2 YYNGEE. The CDR3 DNA is TGTGCCAGCAGCGTAGGGGGGACCTCCGAGCAGTACTTC. It translates to CASSVGGTSEQYF.

On this clonotype itself: Since a much larger clone is just one base distant, this may be a read error. The V gene is TRBV10-3, the J gene TRBJ1-2; weak D call: TRBD1 (6 bases). CDR3 size: 14 residues. Germline V gene data show CDR1 as ENHRY and CDR2 as SYGVKD. The CDR3 coding sequence is TGTGCCGTCAGTGAGGAAGGGGGGCCGAGTGGCTACACCTTC. This codes for CAVSEEGGPSGYTF.

This clonotype came up a few times. The J gene is TRBJ2-3, the V gene TRBV4-1, with D maybe TRBD2 (5 bases). This CDR3 comprises 17 residues. V lost 0 bases and J 2 bases, leaving 15 bases between the germline ends. Looked up from germline, CDR1 is MGHRA and CDR2 is YSYEKL. Written as DNA, the CDR3 is TGCGCCAGCAGCCAAGATAGGTACAGTGACTACACAGATACGCAGTATTTT. Residues: CASSQDRYSDYTDTQYF.

The chain has TRBV19 and TRBJ1-5; D gene uncertain. The germline CDR1 and CDR2 sequences are LNHDA and SQIVND (reference sequence). The CDR3 extends over 13 amino acids. Trimming took 10 bases from V and 0 from J, leaving 10 bases between them. This CDR3 reads CATSKYSNQPQHF. The CDR3 DNA reads TGTGCCACCTCCAAATATAGCAATCAGCCCCAGCATTTT.

This clonotype has only a few counts. This chain joins TRBV20-1 and TRBJ2-1, with 9 nucleotides matching TRBD2. Germline values: CDR1 DFQATT, CDR2 SNEGSKA (reference sequence). V gave up 2 bases and J gave up 0 bases; unmatched junction bases: 8. CDR3 length: 17 residues. The CDR3 loop is CSARLPSGKSSYNEQFF. The CDR3 DNA reads as TGCAGTGCTAGACTGCCTAGCGGGAAGAGCTCCTACAATGAGCAGTTCTTC.

The chain carries TRBV5-1 and TRBJ1-1; D might be TRBD1 (5 bases). The V gene lost 3 bases and the J gene lost 3 bases, with 9 bases spanning the gap. Germline assignment: CDR1 SGHRS and CDR2 YFSETQ. The CDR3 is 13 amino acids. The CDR3 reads CASSSDSHTEAFF. The CDR3 nucleotides read TGCGCCAGCAGCTCCGACAGTCACACTGAAGCTTTCTTT.

The gene calls are TRBV20-1 and TRBJ2-3; possibly TRBD2 for D (5 bases). The CDR3 consists of 13 residues. Trimming pared 3 bases from V and 2 bases from J, leaving 9 bases between. Germline-derived CDR1 and CDR2 are DFQATT and SNEGSKA (reference sequence). The CDR3, as DNA: TGCAGTGCTAGTTCGGGAAACACAGATACGCAGTATTTT. This translates into CSASSGNTDTQYF.

The rearrangement links TRBV30 to TRBJ1-2, with D hard to call. The CDR3 is 11 residues long. Germline-derived CDR1 and CDR2 are GTSNPN and SVGIG (reference sequence). Trimming removed 3 bases at V and 5 bases at J, with 7 bases between. CDR3 sequence (DNA): TGTGCCTGGAGCGCAGTATATGGCTACACCTTC. Translation gives CAWSAVYGYTF. The variable domain in full, with the rest retrieved from reference TRBV30 and TRBJ1-2, is SQTIHQWPATLVQPVGSPLSLECTVEGTSNPNLYWYRQAAGRGLQLLFYSVGIGQISSEVPQNLSASRPQDRQFILSSKKLLLSDSGFYLCAWSAVYGYTFGSGTRLTVV.

CDR3 nucleotide sequence: TGTGCCAGCAGTTTAATCCCTGAGGGTGGCTACACCTTC. This codes for CASSLIPEGGYTF. This rearrangement joins TRBV12-3 or TRBV12-4 to TRBJ1-2; no definite D call. This CDR3 has 13 residues. V was trimmed by 2 bases and J by 7 bases, leaving 11 bases between them.

The chain couples TRBV21-1 to TRBJ2-3; the table's D call, TRBD1, was not checked against the DNA. TRBV21-1 is labeled a pseudogene. The CDR3 consists of 16 residues. CDR3 protein: CASSKVCRGGGDAQYF. DNA of the CDR3: TGTGCCAGCAGCAAAGTTTGCCGGGGGGGCGGGGATGCGCAGTATTTT.

This clonotype has only a few counts. This chain uses TRBV6-1 with TRBJ2-1, with D tentatively TRBD1 (6 bases). CDR1 and CDR2 from the germline V gene are MNHNS and SASEGT. V lost 4 bases to trimming and J lost 9 bases, with 10 bases between them. The CDR3 sequence is 12 residues long. CDR3 nucleotide sequence: TGTGCCAGCAGTGCCAAAGGGGGTGAGCAGTTCTTC. Translation: CASSAKGGEQFF.